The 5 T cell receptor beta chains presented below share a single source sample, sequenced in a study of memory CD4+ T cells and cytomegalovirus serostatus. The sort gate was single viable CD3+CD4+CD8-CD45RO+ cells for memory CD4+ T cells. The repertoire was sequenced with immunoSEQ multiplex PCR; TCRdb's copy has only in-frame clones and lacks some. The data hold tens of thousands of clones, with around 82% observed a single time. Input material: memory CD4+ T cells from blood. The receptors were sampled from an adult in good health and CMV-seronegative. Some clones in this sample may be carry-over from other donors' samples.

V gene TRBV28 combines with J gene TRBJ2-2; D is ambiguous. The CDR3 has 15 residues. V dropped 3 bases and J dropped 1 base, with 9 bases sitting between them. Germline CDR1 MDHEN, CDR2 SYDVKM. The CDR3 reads CASSLLGRNTGELFF. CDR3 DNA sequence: TGTGCCAGCAGTTTGTTAGGAAGGAACACCGGGGAGCTGTTTTTT. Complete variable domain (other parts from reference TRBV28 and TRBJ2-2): DVKVTQSSRYLVKRTGEKVFLECVQDMDHENMFWYRQDPGLGLRLIYFSYDVKMKEKGDIPEGYSVSREKKERFSLILESASTNQTSMYLCASSLLGRNTGELFFGEGSRLTVL.

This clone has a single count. The CDR3 region is CASSDPGGTGYEQYF. The CDR3 coding sequence is TGTGCCAGCAGTGACCCGGGCGGGACAGGCTACGAGCAGTACTTC. The rearrangement uses TRBV6-6 and TRBJ2-7; 8 bases match TRBD1. The CDR3 length is 15 residues. With 5 bases clipped from V and 3 bases from J, the junction kept 9 bases outside the gene matches. CDR1 and CDR2 from the germline V gene are MNHNY and SVGAGI (reference sequence).

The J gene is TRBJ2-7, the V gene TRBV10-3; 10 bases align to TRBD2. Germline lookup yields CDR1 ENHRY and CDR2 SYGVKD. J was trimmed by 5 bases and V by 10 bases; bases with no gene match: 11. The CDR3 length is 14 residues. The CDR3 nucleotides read TGTGCCACCGCCCTAGCGGGAGATCGGGACGAGCAGTACTTC. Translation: CATALAGDRDEQYF.

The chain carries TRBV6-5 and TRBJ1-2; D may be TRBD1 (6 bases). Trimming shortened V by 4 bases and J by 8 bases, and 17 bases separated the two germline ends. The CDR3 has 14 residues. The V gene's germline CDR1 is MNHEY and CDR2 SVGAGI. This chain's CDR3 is CASSSPRGAQGYTF. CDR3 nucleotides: TGTGCCAGCAGTTCCCCCCGGGGGGCGCAGGGCTACACCTTC.

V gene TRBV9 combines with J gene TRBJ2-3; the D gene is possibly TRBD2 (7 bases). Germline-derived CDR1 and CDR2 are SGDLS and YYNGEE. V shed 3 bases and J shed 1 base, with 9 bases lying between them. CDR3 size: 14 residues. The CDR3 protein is CASSGGGRTDTQYF. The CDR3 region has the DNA TGTGCCAGCAGCGGGGGGGGCCGCACAGATACGCAGTATTTT.